This is a list of T cell receptor beta chains from one sample in a study of beta chain features in type 1 diabetes. Sequenced by immunoSEQ multiplex PCR; TCRdb stores in-frame clones only, minus some. The sample includes a few hundred thousand clones, 11% of them seen just once. The sequenced sample was naive CD4+ T cells from blood. The receptors were gathered from a man younger than 45 with type 1 diabetes. Each CDR3 is given with its conserved first and last residue. The D gene is left open where the match is weak. A row's size may be missing; if present it is once, few, many or a size class.

d_gene | j_gene | abundance | v_gene | CDR3nt | CDR3aa
TRBD2 | TRBJ2-2 | NA | TRBV7-3 | TGTGCCAGCAGCTTAGGGACTAGCGGGGCCGGGGAGCTGTTTTTT | CASSLGTSGAGELFF
TRBD1 | TRBJ2-7 | NA | TRBV19 | TGTGCCAGTAGGATAACAGGGGGATCTGCCTACGAGCAGTACTTC | CASRITGGSAYEQYF
NA | TRBJ1-5 | NA | TRBV7-2 | TGTGCCAGCAGCCTTTCCGGACAGACAAATCAGCCCCAGCATTTT | CASSLSGQTNQPQHF
TRBD1 | TRBJ1-5 | NA | TRBV30 | TGTGCCTGGACCAAGGGGACAGGGCGTAATCAGCCCCAGCATTTT | CAWTKGTGRNQPQHF
NA | TRBJ2-3 | few | TRBV29-1 | TGCAGCGTTAGCGGGTCCACTGGCACAGATACGCAGTATTTT | CSVSGSTGTDTQYF
NA | TRBJ2-5 | NA | TRBV7-2 | TGTGCCAGCAGCTTCCAGGGGGGCCAGCGGGAGACCCAGTACTTC | CASSFQGGQRETQYF
TRBD1 | TRBJ2-2 | few | TRBV5-1 | TGCGCCAGCAGCCTGGCGACAGGGGCAGCGAACACCGGGGAGCTGTTTTTT | CASSLATGAANTGELFF
NA | TRBJ2-7 | NA | TRBV7-2 | TGTGCCAGCAGTTTTAGCTCTGGAGAGCAGTACTTC | CASSFSSGEQYF
NA | TRBJ2-2 | NA | TRBV19 | TGTGCCAGTAGTATCTCAGGGGCGAACACCGGGGAGCTGTTTTTT | CASSISGANTGELFF
NA | TRBJ1-2 | NA | TRBV4-1 | TGCGCCAGCAGCCAAGCGCCTACCGGCTACACCTTC | CASSQAPTGYTF
NA | TRBJ1-1 | few | TRBV2 | TGTGCCAGCAGGACAGGAGATGAAGCTTTCTTT | CASRTGDEAFF
TRBD1 | TRBJ1-2 | few | TRBV7-8 | TGTGCCAGCAGCCCAGGGGGGCGCGTCATCTACACCTTC | CASSPGGRVIYTF
TRBD1 | TRBJ1-1 | NA | TRBV7-9 | TGTGCCAGCAGCCTCCAGGGGGATTACACTGAAGCTTTCTTT | CASSLQGDYTEAFF
NA | TRBJ1-5 | NA | TRBV19 | TGTGCCAGCACAATTAGCAATCAGCCCCAGCATTTT | CASTISNQPQHF
TRBD2 | TRBJ2-1 | few | TRBV7-3 | TGTGCCAGCAGCCCCGGGCAGGTGGCGGGGGATGAGCAGTTCTTC | CASSPGQVAGDEQFF
NA | TRBJ1-2 | NA | TRBV28 | TGTGCCAGCAGCCCCCACGGGGTAAGAACGGATGGCTACACCTTC | CASSPHGVRTDGYTF
NA | TRBJ2-1 | few | TRBV25-1 | TGTGCCAGCAGTTACAGGAGCTCCTACAATGAGCAGTTCTTC | CASSYRSSYNEQFF